The T cell receptor beta chain under discussion was sequenced for a study of T cells in Graves' hyperthyroidism and ophthalmopathy. Broader study findings: Expanded thyroid clonotypes (above 0.001) were mostly also found in blood. A model using 13 V-J features told ophthalmopathy apart from stable hyperthyroidism.

Amplification of TCR beta CDR3 regions used RNA as the template. When the TCR CDR3 underwent first-round RT-PCR, the HTBI primer set was used. One entry per CDR3 protein, called by TCRdb with MiXCR from the multiplex PCR reads. The sample has 500,000 to 750,000 distinct CDR3 sequences, about a sixth seen once. 9.5 to 10 ml fresh peripheral blood yielded the PBMCs. V lost 7 bases and J lost 1; bases outside the gene matches: 0. The V gene's germline CDR1 is SGDLS and CDR2 YYNGEE. This CDR3 is built from 13 residues. To note about this clonotype: Its antigen is not known.

The TCR sequence derives from a woman aged 25-40 years with Graves' hyperthyroidism. The chain links TRBV9 to TRBJ2-2; TRBD1 matches at 8 bases. The sample taken for sequencing was blood. CDR3 nucleotide sequence: TGTGCCAGCGGACAGGGGAACACCGGGGAGCTGTTTTTT. This translates into CASGQGNTGELFF.